This T cell receptor (beta chain) was sequenced for a study of response to subunit inactivated influenza vaccine. Study-wide points: Authors suggested seasonal influenza vaccinations each recruit few new T cells.

V was clipped by 2 bases and J by 4 bases, with 13 bases between them. CDR1 and CDR2 (germline): SGHDT, YYEEEE. The CDR3 sequence is 14 residues long. A word on this clonotype: Its matching antigen is unknown.

Using its own MiXCR run on the RT-PCR reads, TCRdb lists one record per CDR3 protein. The data show some 850,000 distinct CDR3 sequences, about 18% seen once. The sample consisted of PBMCs from blood, taken more than 4 days after vaccination. The V call is TRBV5-6, the J call TRBJ2-7, with D hard to call. The receptor was isolated from a man between 45 and 60 years old who received an inactivated influenza vaccine. The DNA for the CDR3 is TGTGCCAGCAGCTTCCAGCTGAATCTATACGAGCAGTACTTC. It encodes CASSFQLNLYEQYF.